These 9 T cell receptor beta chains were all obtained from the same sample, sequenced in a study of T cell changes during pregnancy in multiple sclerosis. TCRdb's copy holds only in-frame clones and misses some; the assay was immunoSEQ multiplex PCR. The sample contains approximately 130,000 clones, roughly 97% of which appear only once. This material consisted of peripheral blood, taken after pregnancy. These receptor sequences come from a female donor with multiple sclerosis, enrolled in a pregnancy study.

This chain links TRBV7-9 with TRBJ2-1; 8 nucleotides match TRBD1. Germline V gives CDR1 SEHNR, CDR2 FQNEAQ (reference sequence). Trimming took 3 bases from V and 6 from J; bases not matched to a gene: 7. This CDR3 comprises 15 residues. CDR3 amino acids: CASSLTGVGVNEQFF. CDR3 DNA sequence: TGTGCCAGCAGCTTGACAGGGGTCGGGGTCAATGAGCAGTTCTTC.

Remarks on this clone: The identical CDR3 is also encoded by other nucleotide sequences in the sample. CDR3 sequence: CASSQGLAGGLYNEQFF. The CDR3 DNA reads TGCGCCAGCAGCCAAGGACTGGCGGGAGGGTTGTACAATGAGCAGTTCTTC. V usage is TRBV4-3 and J usage is TRBJ2-1; 9 bases are a match to TRBD2. The trim removed 1 base at V and 4 bases at J, leaving 8 bases unmatched. Germline-derived CDR1 and CDR2 are LGHNA and YSLEER. This CDR3 comprises 17 residues.

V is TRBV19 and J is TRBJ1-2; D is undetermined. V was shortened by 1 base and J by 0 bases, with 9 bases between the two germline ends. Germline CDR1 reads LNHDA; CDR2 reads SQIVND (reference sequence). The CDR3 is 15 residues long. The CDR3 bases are TGTGCCAGTAGTATAGCACCTCGGGCTAACTATGGCTACACCTTC. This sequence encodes CASSIAPRANYGYTF. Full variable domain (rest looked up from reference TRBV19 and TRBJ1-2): DGGITQSPKYLFRKEGQNVTLSCEQNLNHDAMYWYRQDPGQGLRLIYYSQIVNDFQKGDIAEGYSVSREKKESFPLTVTSAQKNPTAFYLCASSIAPRANYGYTFGSGTRLTVV.

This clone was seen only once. CDR3 residues: CASPERTTGELFF. CDR3 nucleotide sequence: TGTGCCAGCCCCGAGCGAACCACCGGGGAGCTGTTTTTT. V gene TRBV28 combines with J gene TRBJ2-2; D is uncertain. CDR3 length: 13 residues. The ends were cut back, 8 bases at V and 4 bases at J, with 11 bases in the middle. CDR1 is MDHEN, CDR2 SYDVKM, per germline. The complete variable domain, with remaining parts taken from reference TRBV28 and TRBJ2-2, reads DVKVTQSSRYLVKRTGEKVFLECVQDMDHENMFWYRQDPGLGLRLIYFSYDVKMKEKGDIPEGYSVSREKKERFSLILESASTNQTSMYLCASPERTTGELFFGEGSRLTVL.

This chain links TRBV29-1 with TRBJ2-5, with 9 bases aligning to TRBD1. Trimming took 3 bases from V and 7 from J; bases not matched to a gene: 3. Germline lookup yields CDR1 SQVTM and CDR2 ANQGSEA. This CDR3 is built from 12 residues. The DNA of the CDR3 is TGCAGCGTTGAGGGACAGGGAGGGACCCAGTACTTC. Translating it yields CSVEGQGGTQYF.

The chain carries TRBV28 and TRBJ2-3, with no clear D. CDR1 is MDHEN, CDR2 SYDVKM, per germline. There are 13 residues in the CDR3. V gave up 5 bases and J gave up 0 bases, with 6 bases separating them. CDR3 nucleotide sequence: TGTGCCAGCAGTCGTGAGAGCACAGATACGCAGTATTTT. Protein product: CASSRESTDTQYF.

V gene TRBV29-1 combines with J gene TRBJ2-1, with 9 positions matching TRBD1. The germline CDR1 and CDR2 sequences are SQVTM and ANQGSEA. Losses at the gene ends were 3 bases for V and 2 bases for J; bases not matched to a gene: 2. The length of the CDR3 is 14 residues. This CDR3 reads CSVDWTGAYNEQFF. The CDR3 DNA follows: TGCAGCGTTGATTGGACAGGGGCCTACAATGAGCAGTTCTTC.

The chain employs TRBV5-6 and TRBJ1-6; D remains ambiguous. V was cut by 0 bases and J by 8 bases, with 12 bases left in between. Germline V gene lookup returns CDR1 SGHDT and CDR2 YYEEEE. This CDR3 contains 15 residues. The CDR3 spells CASSLGPGWDSPLHF. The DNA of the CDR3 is TGTGCCAGCAGCTTGGGCCCGGGGTGGGATTCACCCCTCCACTTT.

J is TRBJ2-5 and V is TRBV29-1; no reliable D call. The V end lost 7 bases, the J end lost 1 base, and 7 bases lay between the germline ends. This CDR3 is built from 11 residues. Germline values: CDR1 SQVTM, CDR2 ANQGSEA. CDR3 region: CSGLVQETQYF. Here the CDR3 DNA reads TGCAGCGGGCTAGTCCAAGAGACCCAGTACTTC.